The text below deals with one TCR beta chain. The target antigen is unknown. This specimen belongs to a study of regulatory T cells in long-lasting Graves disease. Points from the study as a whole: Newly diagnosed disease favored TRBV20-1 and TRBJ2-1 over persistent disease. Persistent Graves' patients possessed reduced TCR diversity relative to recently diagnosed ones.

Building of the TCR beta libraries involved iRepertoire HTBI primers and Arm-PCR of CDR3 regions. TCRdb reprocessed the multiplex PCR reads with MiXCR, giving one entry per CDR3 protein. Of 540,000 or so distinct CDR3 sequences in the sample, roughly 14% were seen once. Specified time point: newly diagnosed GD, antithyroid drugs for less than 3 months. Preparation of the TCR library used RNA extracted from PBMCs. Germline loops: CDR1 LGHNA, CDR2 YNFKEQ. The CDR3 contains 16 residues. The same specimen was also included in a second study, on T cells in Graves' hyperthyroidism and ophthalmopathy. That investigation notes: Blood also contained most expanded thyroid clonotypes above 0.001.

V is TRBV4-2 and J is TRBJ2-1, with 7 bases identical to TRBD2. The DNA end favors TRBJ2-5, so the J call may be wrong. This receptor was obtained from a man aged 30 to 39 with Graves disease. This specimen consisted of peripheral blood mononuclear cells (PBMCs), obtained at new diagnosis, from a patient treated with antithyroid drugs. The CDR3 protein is CASSQVGEGSIPTQYF. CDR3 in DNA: TGTGCCAGCAGCCAAGTGGGGGAGGGTTCTATACCGACCCAGTACTTC.